This T cell receptor (beta chain) was sequenced during a study of blood T cells in healthy people across ages. Study in general: The capture of about one barcoded beta molecule per two T cells was achieved by template switching.

Samples had at least 7 million PBMCs isolated from them. V was cut by 2 bases and J by 3 bases, with 17 bases left in between. The CDR3 extends over 17 amino acids. Germline CDR1 reads SGHAT; CDR2 reads FQNNGV. The use of a sample-barcoded 5' primer and a J-beta primer mix characterized a second PCR of roughly 6 to 11 cycles. A template-switch adaptor with 12 random nucleotides tagged each cDNA molecule. TCRdb reprocessed the 5' RACE reads with MiXCR, giving one entry per CDR3 protein. The sample contains a few hundred thousand distinct CDR3 sequences, about a quarter of which appear only once. The data also belong to a second study, concerning T cells of mothers and their children. That report adds: An overlap that was slightly higher, though non-significant, was seen in related mother-child pairs versus unrelated pairs.

The source of this sequence is a boy between 2 and 10 years old in good health. Sequenced sample: blood. J is TRBJ1-3 and V is TRBV11-2; D is unclear. The CDR3 is CASSLYEAPIFGNTIYF. In nucleotides, the CDR3 is TGTGCCAGCAGCTTATATGAGGCCCCGATTTTTGGAAACACCATATATTTT. Using reference TRBV11-2 and TRBJ1-3 for the parts outside the CDR3, the full variable domain is EAGVAQSPRYKIIEKRQSVAFWCNPISGHATLYWYQQILGQGPKLLIQFQNNGVVDDSQLPKDRFSAERLKGVDSTLKIQPAKLEDSAVYLCASSLYEAPIFGNTIYFGEGSWLTVV.